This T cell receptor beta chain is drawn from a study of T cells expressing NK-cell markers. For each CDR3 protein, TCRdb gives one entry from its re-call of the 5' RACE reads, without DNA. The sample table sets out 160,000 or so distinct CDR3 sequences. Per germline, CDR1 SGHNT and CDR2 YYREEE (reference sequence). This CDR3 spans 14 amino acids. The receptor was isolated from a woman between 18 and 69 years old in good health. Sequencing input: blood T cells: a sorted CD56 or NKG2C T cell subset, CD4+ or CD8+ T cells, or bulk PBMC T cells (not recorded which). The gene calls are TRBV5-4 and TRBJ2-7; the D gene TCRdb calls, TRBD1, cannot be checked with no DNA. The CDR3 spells CASSLEPGAYEQYF.